This TCR beta chain stems from a study of Graves' ophthalmopathy and Graves' hyperthyroidism. CDR3 regions of TCR beta were amplified from RNA transcripts. HTBI-primed first-round RT-PCR preceded second-round multiplex PCR. TCRdb reprocessed the multiplex PCR reads via MiXCR and lists one record per CDR3 protein. The table shows under 800,000 distinct CDR3 sequences, with about 20% occurring only once. Clinical symptoms, serum thyroxine, TRAb, thyroid ultrasound and orbital computed tomography determined diagnosis. Germline CDR1 is SGHTA and CDR2 is FQGNSA. V shed 3 bases and J shed 0 bases, with 12 bases lying between them. This CDR3 region has 15 residues. This clonotype occurred many times.

Sample: peripheral blood. This clonotype originated in a woman in her late teens or twenties with stable Graves' hyperthyroidism. Some clones in this sample may be carry-over from other donors' samples. J is TRBJ2-7 and V is TRBV7-2, with D perhaps TRBD2 (6 bases). The CDR3 loop is CASSFSGASSYEQYF. CDR3 DNA sequence: TGTGCCAGCAGCTTTAGCGGAGCATCCTCCTACGAGCAGTACTTC.